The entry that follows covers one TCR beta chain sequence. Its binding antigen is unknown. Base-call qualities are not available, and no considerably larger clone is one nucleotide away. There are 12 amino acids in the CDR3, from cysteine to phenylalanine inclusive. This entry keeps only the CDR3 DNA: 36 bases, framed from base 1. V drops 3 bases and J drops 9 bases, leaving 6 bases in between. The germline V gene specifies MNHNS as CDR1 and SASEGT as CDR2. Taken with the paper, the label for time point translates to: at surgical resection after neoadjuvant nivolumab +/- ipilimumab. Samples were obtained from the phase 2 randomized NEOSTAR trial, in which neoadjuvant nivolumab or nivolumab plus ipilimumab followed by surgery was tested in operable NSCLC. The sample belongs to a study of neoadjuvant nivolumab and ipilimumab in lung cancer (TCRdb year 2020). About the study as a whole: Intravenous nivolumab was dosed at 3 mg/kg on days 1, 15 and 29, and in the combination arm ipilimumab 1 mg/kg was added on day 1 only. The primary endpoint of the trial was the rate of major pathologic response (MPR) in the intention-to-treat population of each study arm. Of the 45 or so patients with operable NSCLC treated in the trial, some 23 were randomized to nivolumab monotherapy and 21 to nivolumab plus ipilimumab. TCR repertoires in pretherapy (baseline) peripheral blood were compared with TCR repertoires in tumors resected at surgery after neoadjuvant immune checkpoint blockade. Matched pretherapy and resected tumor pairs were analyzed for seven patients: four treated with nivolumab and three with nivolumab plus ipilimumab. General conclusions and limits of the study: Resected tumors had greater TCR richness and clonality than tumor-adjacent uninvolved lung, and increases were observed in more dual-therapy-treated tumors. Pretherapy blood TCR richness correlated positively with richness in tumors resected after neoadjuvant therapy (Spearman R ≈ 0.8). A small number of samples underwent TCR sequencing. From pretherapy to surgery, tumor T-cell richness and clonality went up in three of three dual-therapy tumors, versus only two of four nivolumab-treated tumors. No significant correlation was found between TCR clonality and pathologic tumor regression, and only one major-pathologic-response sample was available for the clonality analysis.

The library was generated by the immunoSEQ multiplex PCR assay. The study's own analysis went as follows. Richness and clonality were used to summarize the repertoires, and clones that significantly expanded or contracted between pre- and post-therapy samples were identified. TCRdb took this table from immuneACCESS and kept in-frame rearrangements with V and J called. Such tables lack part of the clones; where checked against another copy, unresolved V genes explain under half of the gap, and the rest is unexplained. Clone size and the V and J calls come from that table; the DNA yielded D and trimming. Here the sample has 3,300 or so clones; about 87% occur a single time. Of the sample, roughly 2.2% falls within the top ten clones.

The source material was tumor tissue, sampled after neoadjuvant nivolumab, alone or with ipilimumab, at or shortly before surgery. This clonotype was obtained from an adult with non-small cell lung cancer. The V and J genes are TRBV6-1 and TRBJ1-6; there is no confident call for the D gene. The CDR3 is CASSERVSPLHF. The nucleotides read TGTGCCAGCAGTGAGAGGGTTTCACCCCTCCACTTT.